This TCR beta chain emerged from a study of blood T cell repertoires in COVID-19. The CDR3 consists of 15 residues. The germline gives CDR1 MNHNY, CDR2 SVGAGI (reference sequence). Trimming left V 5 bases short and J 1 base short, with 12 bases between. TCRdb's copy holds only in-frame clones and misses some; the assay was immunoSEQ multiplex PCR. The table records around 6,500 clones, around 89% of them present only once. The source is a man between 65 and 80 years old with active COVID-19. The material sequenced was peripheral blood. V is TRBV6-6 and J is TRBJ2-4; D gene unclear. CDR3 residues: CASSNSGLAKNIQYF. CDR3 DNA sequence: TGTGCCAGCAGTAACAGTGGTCTTGCCAAAAACATTCAGTACTTC.